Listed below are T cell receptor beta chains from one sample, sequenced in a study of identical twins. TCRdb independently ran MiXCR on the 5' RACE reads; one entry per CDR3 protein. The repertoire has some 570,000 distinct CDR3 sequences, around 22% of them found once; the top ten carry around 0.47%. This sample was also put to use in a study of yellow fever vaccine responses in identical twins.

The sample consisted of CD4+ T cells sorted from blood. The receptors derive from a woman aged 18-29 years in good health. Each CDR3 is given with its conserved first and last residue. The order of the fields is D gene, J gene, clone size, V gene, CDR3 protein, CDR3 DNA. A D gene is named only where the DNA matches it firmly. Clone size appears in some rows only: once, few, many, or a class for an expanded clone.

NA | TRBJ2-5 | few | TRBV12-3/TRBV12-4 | CASSPPGTLNRETQYF | TGTGCCAGCAGTCCGCCCGGGACATTGAATAGGGAGACCCAGTACTTC
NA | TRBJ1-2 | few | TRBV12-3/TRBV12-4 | CASSLRVALHYGYTF | TGTGCCAGCAGTTTGCGGGTAGCGCTTCACTATGGCTACACCTTC
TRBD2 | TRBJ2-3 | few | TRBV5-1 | CASSLSGDPTDTQYF | TGCGCCAGCAGCTTGAGCGGGGACCCCACAGATACGCAGTATTTT
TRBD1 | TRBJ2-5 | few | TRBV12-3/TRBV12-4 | CASRTDRVWETQYF | TGTGCCAGCAGAACCGACAGGGTCTGGGAGACCCAGTACTTC
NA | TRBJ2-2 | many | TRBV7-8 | CASSLVRTGELFF | TGTGCCAGCAGCTTAGTACGGACCGGGGAGCTGTTTTTT
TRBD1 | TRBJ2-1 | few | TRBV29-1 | CSVAKDRDNEQFF | TGCAGCGTCGCAAAGGACAGGGACAATGAGCAGTTCTTC
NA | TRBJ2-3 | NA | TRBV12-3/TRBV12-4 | CASSLMTDTQYF | TGTGCCAGCAGTCTAATGACAGATACGCAGTATTTT
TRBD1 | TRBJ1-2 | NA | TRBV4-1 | CASSQDPQGDYGYTF | TGCGCCAGCAGCCAAGATCCCCAGGGGGACTATGGCTACACCTTC
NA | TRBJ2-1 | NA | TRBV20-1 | CSARSGPFGEQFF | TGCAGTGCTAGATCGGGGCCTTTCGGTGAGCAGTTCTTC
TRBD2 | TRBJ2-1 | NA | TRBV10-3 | CAIRTGGLADEQFF | TGTGCCATCAGGACGGGGGGGCTTGCGGATGAGCAGTTCTTC
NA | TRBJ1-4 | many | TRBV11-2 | CASSWTATNEKLFF | TGTGCCAGCAGCTGGACAGCAACTAATGAAAAACTGTTTTTT
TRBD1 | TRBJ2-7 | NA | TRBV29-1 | CSVEVWDRYYEQYF | TGCAGCGTTGAAGTATGGGACAGGTACTACGAGCAGTACTTC
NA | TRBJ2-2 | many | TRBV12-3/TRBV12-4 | CASRDSPNTGELFF | TGTGCCAGCCGCGACAGTCCGAACACCGGGGAGCTGTTTTTT
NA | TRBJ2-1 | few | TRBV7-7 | CASSVAGAAHNEQFF | TGTGCCAGCAGCGTTGCTGGGGCGGCTCACAATGAGCAGTTCTTC
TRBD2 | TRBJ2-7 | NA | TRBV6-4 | CASSVLAGGPSTYEQYF | TGTGCCAGCAGTGTCTTAGCGGGAGGGCCTTCGACCTACGAGCAGTACTTC
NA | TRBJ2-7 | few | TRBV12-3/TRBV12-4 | CASSFGQPDWGYEQYF | TGTGCCAGCAGTTTCGGCCAGCCAGACTGGGGCTACGAGCAGTACTTC
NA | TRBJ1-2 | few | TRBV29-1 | CSVEKGVGGYTF | TGCAGCGTTGAAAAAGGGGTGGGTGGCTACACCTTC
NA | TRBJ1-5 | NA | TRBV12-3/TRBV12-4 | CASSSQENQPQHF | TGTGCCAGCAGCTCACAAGAGAATCAGCCCCAGCATTTT
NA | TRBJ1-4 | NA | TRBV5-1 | CASSLPDGGGTNEKLFF | TGCGCCAGCAGCTTGCCCGACGGCGGGGGAACTAATGAAAAACTGTTTTTT
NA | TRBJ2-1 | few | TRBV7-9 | CASSLEGRLAEQFF | TGTGCCAGCAGCTTAGAAGGGCGGTTGGCTGAGCAGTTCTTC
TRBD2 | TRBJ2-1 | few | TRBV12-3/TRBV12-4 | CASSRTSGNNEQFF | TGTGCCAGCTCCCGGACTAGCGGAAACAATGAGCAGTTCTTC
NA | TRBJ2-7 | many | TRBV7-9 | CASSHPSGTNGEQYF | TGTGCCAGCAGCCATCCCTCGGGCACCAACGGGGAGCAGTACTTC